The clone carrying this T cell receptor (beta chain) was picked up a small number of times. Antigen: not known. V lost 4 bases and J lost 5, with 18 bases in between. Germline CDR1 and CDR2: SGHTA and FQGTGA. The CDR3 extends over 16 amino acids. These data are taken from a study of beta chain features in type 1 diabetes. Study outcomes and limitations: Type 1 diabetes patients showed a moderate but significant shortening of TCRB CDR3s in all four CD4+ subsets.

Expressed TCRB transcripts were sequenced because the entire RNA isolate underwent reverse transcription. Some clones are missing from TCRdb's copy, which holds only in-frame ones; the method was immunoSEQ multiplex PCR. The sample shows more than 250,000 clones, just over 20% of them seen only once. Purity exceeded 95% in all sorted populations. The sequence derives from a woman aged 40 to 50 with type 1 diabetes. The sequenced material came from naive CD4+ T cells from blood. V gene TRBV7-3 combines with J gene TRBJ2-1, with a possible D match to TRBD1 (5 bases). CDR3 sequence reads: CASSSPPGASNNEQFF. CDR3 DNA sequence: TGTGCCAGCAGCTCCCCCCCTGGGGCATCTAACAATGAGCAGTTCTTC.